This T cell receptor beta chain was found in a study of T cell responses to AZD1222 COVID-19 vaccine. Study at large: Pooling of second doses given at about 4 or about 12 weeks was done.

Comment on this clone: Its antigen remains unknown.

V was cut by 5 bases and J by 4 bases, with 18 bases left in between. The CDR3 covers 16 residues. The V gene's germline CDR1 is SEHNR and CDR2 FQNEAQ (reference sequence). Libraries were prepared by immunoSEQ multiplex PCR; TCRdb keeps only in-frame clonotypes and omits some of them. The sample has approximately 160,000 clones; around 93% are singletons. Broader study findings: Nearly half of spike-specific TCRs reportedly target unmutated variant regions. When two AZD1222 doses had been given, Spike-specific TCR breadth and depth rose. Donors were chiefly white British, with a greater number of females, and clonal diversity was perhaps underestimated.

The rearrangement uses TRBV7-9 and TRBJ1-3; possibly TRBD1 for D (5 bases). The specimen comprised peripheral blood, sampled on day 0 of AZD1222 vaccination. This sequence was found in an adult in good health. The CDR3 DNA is TGTGCCAGCAGCCCCCCGGGTCTCGGGGCGGGAAACACCATATATTTT. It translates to CASSPPGLGAGNTIYF.